The TCR beta chain described here comes from a study of blood T cell repertoires in COVID-19. About the research overall: T cells, B-cell-depleted T cells, or PBMCs supplied cDNA or gDNA.

Clones were read by immunoSEQ multiplex PCR, and TCRdb kept only the in-frame ones, dropping some. The sample yields over 300,000 clones, roughly 90% seen once. CDR3 length: 12 residues. Between the trimmed V and J ends, which lost 3 bases and 2 bases, there was a span of 3 bases. Germline CDR1 is LNHDA and CDR2 is SQIVND (reference sequence). The source of this sequence is a woman aged 30 to 39 with acute COVID-19. This chain connects TRBV19 to TRBJ2-3; D not certain. Sequencing input: PBMCs or T cells enriched from blood (not recorded which). As DNA, the CDR3 is TGTGCCAGTAGTATTTACACAGATACGCAGTATTTT. It is translated as CASSIYTDTQYF.